Listed below are T cell receptor beta chains from one sample, sequenced in a study of T-cell memory formation after mild COVID-19. TCRdb independently ran MiXCR on the 5' RACE reads; one entry per CDR3 protein. The top ten hold around 12% of the sample, which has 150,000 to 200,000 distinct CDR3 sequences, roughly a third seen once. The specimen was PBMCs or a T cell subset sorted from them (not recorded which). Source of these receptors: an adult woman who had mild COVID-19 (a few samples of this study predate the infection). Cell type and time point are not known. The CDR3 runs from the conserved cysteine through the conserved F or W. D genes are given only for firm matches. The size field is filled for only some rows; it gives once, few, many or a size class.

cdr3_aa cdr3_nt d_call clone_size j_call v_call
CASSWTFTSGGPGETQYF TGTGCCAGCAGTTGGACCTTTACTAGCGGGGGGCCTGGGGAGACCCAGTACTTC TRBD2 once TRBJ2-5 TRBV6-6
CASGTDTYEQYF TGCGCCAGCGGGACAGACACCTACGAGCAGTACTTC TRBD1 few TRBJ2-7 TRBV5-1
CASSVVSTDTQYF TGTGCCAGCAGCGTAGTTAGCACAGATACGCAGTATTTT - many TRBJ2-3 TRBV9
CASSELRPNTEAFF TGTGCCAGCAGTGAGCTACGCCCGAACACTGAAGCTTTCTTT - few TRBJ1-1 TRBV25-1
CASSWDPRETQYF TGTGCCAGCAGTTGGGACCCCCGGGAGACCCAGTACTTC - - TRBJ2-5 TRBV6-6
CASSHLLEGRDYGYTF TGTGCCAGCTCTCATCTCCTGGAGGGGCGCGACTATGGCTACACCTTC - - TRBJ1-2 TRBV2
CASSLVQGEGNEQFF TGCGCCAGCAGCTTGGTTCAGGGGGAGGGGAATGAGCAGTTCTTC - few TRBJ2-1 TRBV5-1
CASQRAGNTEAFF TGTGCCAGCCAGAGGGCAGGGAATACTGAAGCTTTCTTT - - TRBJ1-1 TRBV6-2/TRBV6-3
CASSSTGEIEAFF TGTGCCAGCAGCTCGACAGGAGAAATTGAAGCTTTCTTT - - TRBJ1-1 TRBV7-9
CASSLGDRGSDEQYF TGCGCCAGCAGCTTGGGTGACAGGGGGTCCGACGAGCAGTACTTC TRBD1 once TRBJ2-7 TRBV5-1
CATSDYRTGFNEQFF TGTGCCACCAGTGATTACCGGACAGGGTTCAATGAGCAGTTCTTC TRBD1 few TRBJ2-1 TRBV24-1
CASSWTGGYTEAFF TGTGCCAGCAGTTGGACAGGGGGTTATACTGAAGCTTTCTTT TRBD1 few TRBJ1-1 TRBV6-6
CASSGRLAGASDTQYF TGTGCCAGCAGCGGTAGACTAGCGGGAGCCTCAGATACGCAGTATTTT TRBD2 few TRBJ2-3 TRBV9
CASSQQGQGSTNEKLFF TGCGCCAGCAGCCAACAAGGACAGGGATCAACTAATGAAAAACTGTTTTTT TRBD1 few TRBJ1-4 TRBV4-1
CASSLIGDGQETQYF TGCGCCAGCAGCTTGATCGGGGATGGACAAGAGACCCAGTACTTC - - TRBJ2-5 TRBV5-1
CASSGPRTGGYGYTF TGTGCCAGCAGTGGCCCCCGGACCGGGGGATATGGCTACACCTTC - few TRBJ1-2 TRBV25-1
CASSTGGQGRYEQYF TGTGCCAGTAGTACGGGGGGACAGGGAAGATACGAGCAGTACTTC TRBD1 few TRBJ2-7 TRBV19
CASSFSGSRHEQFF TGTGCCAGCAGTTTTAGCGGGAGTAGGCATGAGCAGTTCTTC TRBD2 few TRBJ2-1 TRBV6-5
CASSQSGYGYTF TGTGCCAGCAGTCAGAGCGGCTATGGCTACACCTTC - once TRBJ1-2 TRBV25-1
CASSQEAPGQSGGFQETQYF TGCGCCAGCAGCCAAGAAGCCCCGGGACAGTCGGGGGGGTTCCAAGAGACCCAGTACTTC - few TRBJ2-5 TRBV4-1
CSVAGGSNQPQHF TGCAGCGTTGCAGGGGGTAGCAATCAGCCCCAGCATTTT TRBD1 - TRBJ1-5 TRBV29-1
CASSLGDRGPFGEKLFF TGTGCCAGCAGCTTGGGGGACAGGGGTCCCTTTGGTGAAAAACTGTTTTTT TRBD1 - TRBJ1-4 TRBV5-5
CASSLGGQGSNIQYF TGTGCCAGCAGCTTGGGGGGACAGGGATCAAACATTCAGTACTTC TRBD1 - TRBJ2-4 TRBV5-6
CASSPDSGYGYTF TGTGCCAGCTCACCGGACAGTGGCTATGGCTACACCTTC - few TRBJ1-2 TRBV18
CATSREASGRAVGAYEQYF TGTGCCACCAGCAGGGAGGCTAGCGGGAGGGCCGTTGGAGCCTACGAGCAGTACTTC TRBD2 - TRBJ2-7 TRBV15
CASRVSMNTEAFF TGTGCCAGCAGAGTCAGTATGAACACTGAAGCTTTCTTT - few TRBJ1-1 TRBV6-5
CASRVQRNNEQFF TGTGCCAGCAGGGTCCAGCGCAACAATGAGCAGTTCTTC - - TRBJ2-1 TRBV6-1
CASSYRGGGTDTQYF TGTGCCAGCAGTTACCGGGGGGGCGGCACAGATACGCAGTATTTT TRBD2 few TRBJ2-3 TRBV6-6
CASSRGQYEQYF TGTGCCAGCAGCCGGGGACAGTACGAGCAGTACTTC TRBD1 few TRBJ2-7 TRBV7-6